These 23 T cell receptor beta chains originate from one sample sequenced in a study of tumor-infiltrating lymphocytes in localized non-small cell lung cancer. Assay used: immunoSEQ multiplex PCR; TCRdb lists only in-frame clones, some missing. The table records under 15,000 clones, approximately 90% of them present only once. Sequenced input: lung tumor tissue. The receptors here all came from a human donor with non-small cell lung cancer.

This clone was detected once. The chain couples TRBV6-1 to TRBJ1-1, with a weak D call TRBD1 (6 bases). Trimming took 7 bases from V and 1 from J, leaving 13 bases between them. Germline V CDR1 and CDR2: MNHNS, SASEGT. CDR3 length: 14 residues. The CDR3 here is CASKTGTKNTEAFF. CDR3 nucleotides: TGTGCCAGCAAGACCGGGACAAAGAACACTGAAGCTTTCTTT.

The chain joins TRBV30 to TRBJ1-5; maybe TRBD1 (5 bases). V shed 6 bases and J shed 6 bases, with 27 bases lying between them. Germline values: CDR1 GTSNPN, CDR2 SVGIG (reference sequence). The CDR3 length is 17 residues. CDR3 amino acids: CACTAGGSSYFGQPQHF. CDR3 sequence (DNA): TGTGCCTGCACGGCGGGGGGGAGTTCGTATTTCGGTCAGCCCCAGCATTTT.

This clone has just one count. The V and J genes are TRBV6-1 and TRBJ1-2; tentatively, D is TRBD1 (5 bases). Trimming stripped 6 bases from V and 7 bases from J, with 18 bases between. This CDR3 has 14 residues. In germline, CDR1 is MNHNS, CDR2 SASEGT. CDR3 sequence: CASSIGDPGFGYTF. CDR3 sequence (DNA): TGTGCCAGCAGCATAGGGGACCCCGGGTTTGGCTACACCTTC.

The V gene is TRBV28, the J gene TRBJ2-7, with TRBD2 identical over 12 bases. The CDR3 loop spans 16 amino acids. In germline, CDR1 is MDHEN, CDR2 SYDVKM. Losses at the gene ends were 6 bases for V and 1 base for J; bases not matched to a gene: 7. The CDR3 sequence is CASRSPGLAGSYEQYF. The CDR3 nucleotides are TGTGCCAGCAGATCTCCAGGACTAGCGGGATCCTACGAGCAGTACTTC. Using reference TRBV28 and TRBJ2-7 for the parts outside the CDR3, the full variable domain is DVKVTQSSRYLVKRTGEKVFLECVQDMDHENMFWYRQDPGLGLRLIYFSYDVKMKEKGDIPEGYSVSREKKERFSLILESASTNQTSMYLCASRSPGLAGSYEQYFGPGTRLTVT.

The chain employs TRBV5-5 and TRBJ2-7, with 12 bases fitting TRBD2. The ends lost 3 bases at V and 0 bases at J; junction bases unmatched: 1. Germline V gives CDR1 SGHKS, CDR2 YYEKEE (reference sequence). The CDR3 length is 15 residues. The CDR3 loop is CASSWTSGISYEQYF. CDR3 coding DNA: TGTGCCAGCAGCTGGACTAGCGGGATCTCCTACGAGCAGTACTTC.

The rearrangement uses TRBV5-6 and TRBJ2-7; 8 bases agree with TRBD2. CDR1 and CDR2 from the germline V gene are SGHDT and YYEEEE. With V trimmed by 2 bases and J by 4 bases, 5 bases remained unmatched. CDR3 size: 14 residues. Here the CDR3 reads CASSFASGSYEQYF. The CDR3 nucleotides are TGTGCCAGCAGCTTTGCAAGCGGGAGTTACGAGCAGTACTTC.

On this clone itself: The same CDR3 is also encoded by other DNA sequences in this sample. This chain links TRBV14 with TRBJ2-6; D gene uncertain. The CDR3 covers 15 residues. From germline, CDR1 is SGHDN and CDR2 FVKESK. The V gene lost 3 bases and the J gene lost 0 bases, with 6 bases spanning the gap. Here the CDR3 reads CASSQSLSGANVLTF. The CDR3 DNA follows: TGTGCCAGCAGCCAGAGTCTCTCTGGGGCCAACGTCCTGACTTTC.

This chain links TRBV27 with TRBJ1-2; D perhaps matches TRBD1 (5 bases). This CDR3 comprises 15 residues. Trimming pared 5 bases from V and 5 bases from J, leaving 18 bases between. CDR1 is MNHEY and CDR2 is SMNVEV in the germline V gene (reference sequence). CDR3 in amino acids: CASSPDRYGVYGYTF. CDR3 nucleotides: TGTGCCAGCAGTCCCGACAGATACGGGGTATATGGCTACACCTTC.

This chain uses TRBV6-1 with TRBJ1-1; maybe TRBD1 (5 bases). The CDR3 is 13 amino acids. CDR1 is MNHNS and CDR2 is SASEGT in the germline V gene. Trimming removed 6 bases from V and 1 base from J, with 9 bases in between. The CDR3 nucleotides are TGTGCCAGCAGGAAACAGGAGAACACTGAAGCTTTCTTT. As protein: CASRKQENTEAFF.

This rearrangement joins TRBV7-2 to TRBJ2-7, with 8 nucleotides matching TRBD2. CDR1 is SGHTA and CDR2 is FQGNSA in the germline V gene. CDR3 length: 16 amino acids. The trim removed 5 bases at V and 2 bases at J, leaving 11 bases unmatched. CDR3 sequence: CASSLRGAGVAYEQYF. The DNA of the CDR3 is TGTGCCAGCAGCCTCCGGGGAGCGGGGGTAGCCTACGAGCAGTACTTC.

This rearrangement joins TRBV6-6 to TRBJ2-1, with D perhaps TRBD1 (5 bases). Per germline, CDR1 MNHNY and CDR2 SVGAGI (reference sequence). The germline V and J ends were trimmed by 8 bases and 3 bases, with 14 bases remaining between them. The CDR3 length is 14 residues. In nucleotides, the CDR3 is TGTGCCAGCTCTTCTGGCGGACACTACAATGAGCAGTTCTTC. Translation: CASSSGGHYNEQFF.

V is TRBV11-2 and J is TRBJ2-1; D is undetermined. This CDR3 region has 15 residues. V lost 0 bases and J 8 bases, leaving 14 bases between the germline ends. Per germline, CDR1 SGHAT and CDR2 FQNNGV. The CDR3 coding sequence is TGTGCCAGCAGCTTAGATCGCCCTCCACCCGATGAGCAGTTCTTC. It is translated as CASSLDRPPPDEQFF.

This clone was detected a few times. The chain recombines TRBV28 with TRBJ2-7, with unresolved D. The CDR3 totals 14 residues. Per the germline V gene, CDR1 is MDHEN and CDR2 is SYDVKM. V lost 8 bases and J 5 bases, leaving 19 bases between the germline ends. Here the CDR3 DNA reads TGTGCCAGCTGGCCCGCGGCCAGGTACCACGAGCAGTACTTC. It yields the protein CASWPAARYHEQYF.

A single count supports this clone. The rearrangement uses TRBV28 and TRBJ2-5, with a weak D call TRBD1 (7 bases). The length of the CDR3 is 15 residues. Trimming shortened V by 4 bases and J by 2 bases, and 14 bases separated the two germline ends. The germline V gene encodes CDR1 MDHEN and CDR2 SYDVKM. CDR3 sequence reads: CASSSPGGLQETQYF. The DNA of the CDR3 is TGTGCCAGCAGTTCGCCAGGGGGGTTACAAGAGACCCAGTACTTC. Full variable domain (outside the CDR3, taken from reference TRBV28 and TRBJ2-5): DVKVTQSSRYLVKRTGEKVFLECVQDMDHENMFWYRQDPGLGLRLIYFSYDVKMKEKGDIPEGYSVSREKKERFSLILESASTNQTSMYLCASSSPGGLQETQYFGPGTRLLVL.

This chain joins TRBV2 and TRBJ2-1, with 8 bases matching TRBD1. The V gene's germline CDR1 is SNHLY and CDR2 FYNNEI. CDR3 size: 14 residues. Trimming cost V 4 bases and J 6 bases; bases outside gene matches: 5. DNA of the CDR3: TGTGCCAGCAGTGCGACAGGGGCTCGCAATGAGCAGTTCTTC. Translated, it gives CASSATGARNEQFF. Looking up the rest from reference TRBV2 and TRBJ2-1 gives the full variable domain: EPEVTQTPSHQVTQMGQEVILRCVPISNHLYFYWYRQILGQKVEFLVSFYNNEISEKSEIFDDQFSVERPDGSNFTLKIRSTKLEDSAMYFCASSATGARNEQFFGPGTRLTVL.

This clone appeared a single time. This chain connects TRBV29-1 to TRBJ1-4; D remains unclear. The ends were cut back, 3 bases at V and 2 bases at J, with 16 bases in the middle. Germline CDR1 and CDR2: SQVTM and ANQGSEA. CDR3 size: 16 residues. The CDR3 DNA is TGCAGCGTTGAGCTGTCTTCCAGCGGGACTAATGAAAAACTGTTTTTT. Amino acid sequence: CSVELSSSGTNEKLFF.

This clone turned up a few times. The V gene is TRBV6-1, the J gene TRBJ2-3; D is unresolved. V lost 8 bases and J lost 2, with 14 bases in between. Germline CDR1 and CDR2: MNHNS and SASEGT. The CDR3 has 14 amino acids. CDR3 sequence (DNA): TGTGCCAGCCAGGTCAGCCCCTCCACAGATACGCAGTATTTT. Encoded protein: CASQVSPSTDTQYF.

This sequence joins TRBV19 and TRBJ2-7; D call uncertain. This CDR3 has 10 amino acids. CDR1 and CDR2 from the germline V gene are LNHDA and SQIVND (reference sequence). Trimming removed 11 bases from V and 4 bases from J, with 9 bases in between. CDR3 region: CAAGDYEQYF. In DNA, the CDR3 is TGTGCCGCCGGAGATTACGAGCAGTACTTC.

This clone was counted a few times. This chain uses TRBV5-6 with TRBJ2-1; D gene unclear. Germline values: CDR1 SGHDT, CDR2 YYEEEE. V lost 0 bases, J lost 6 bases, and 13 bases lay in between. CDR3 length: 15 amino acids. The chain's CDR3 is CASSLVASKGNEQFF. CDR3 nucleotide sequence: TGTGCCAGCAGCTTGGTGGCCAGTAAGGGCAATGAGCAGTTCTTC.

The chain carries TRBV5-5 and TRBJ2-1; 9 bases line up with TRBD1. CDR1 and CDR2 (germline): SGHKS, YYEKEE (reference sequence). The CDR3 is 16 residues long. J lost 7 bases, V lost 2 bases, and 10 bases had no gene match. The CDR3 spells CASSFYRDRVKNEQFF. The CDR3, as DNA: TGTGCCAGCAGCTTTTACCGGGACAGGGTGAAAAATGAGCAGTTCTTC.

This clone was seen once. The chain employs TRBV29-1 and TRBJ2-5; possible D gene TRBD2, 6 bases. Germline CDR1 reads SQVTM; CDR2 reads ANQGSEA. Trimming cost V 6 bases and J 4 bases, with 24 bases left between them. The CDR3 length is 16 residues. The chain's CDR3 is CSVTLQQARGGETQYF. The DNA for the CDR3 is TGCAGCGTCACCCTACAACAGGCGCGGGGAGGAGAGACCCAGTACTTC.

The V and J genes are TRBV7-9 and TRBJ2-7; 8 bases align to TRBD1. The CDR3 has 17 amino acids. The germline V gene has CDR1 SEHNR and CDR2 FQNEAQ (reference sequence). Losses at the gene ends were 6 bases for V and 5 bases for J; bases not matched to a gene: 18. The CDR3 DNA is TGTGCCAGCAGTTTTCGACAGGGGAAGGCGGGCAACAACGAGCAGTACTTC. Translation: CASSFRQGKAGNNEQYF.

Only one count was recorded for this clone. The chain has TRBV2 and TRBJ2-2; 7 nucleotides agree with TRBD1. In germline, CDR1 is SNHLY, CDR2 FYNNEI. V lost 3 bases to trimming and J lost 6 bases; unmatched junction nucleotides: 19. The CDR3 is 19 amino acids. The CDR3, as DNA: TGTGCCAGCAGTGATAGGAGAGGGTCCGGACTCCAGGGGGCCGGGGAGCTGTTTTTT. Translating it yields CASSDRRGSGLQGAGELFF.